Listed here are 8 T cell receptor beta chains from one sample, sequenced in a study of CD8 T cells in ankylosing spondylitis. MiXCR was run by TCRdb on the 5' RACE reads, yielding one entry per CDR3 protein. Of more than 200,000 distinct CDR3 sequences in the sample, roughly a quarter are singletons; the top ten hold 0.61%. Sequenced sample: blood, either unsorted or a sorted T cell fraction (not recorded which). Source of these receptors: a male donor with ankylosing spondylitis or in good health (not recorded which).

This clonotype was found a few times. The chain combines TRBV20-1 with TRBJ2-5; 7 bases map to TRBD2. The V gene end was trimmed by 3 bases and the J gene end by 5 bases; junction bases not matched to a gene: 6. Germline values: CDR1 DFQATT, CDR2 SNEGSKA (reference sequence). CDR3 size: 13 residues. CDR3 loop: CSARMGGRETQYF. As DNA, the CDR3 is TGCAGTGCTAGGATGGGGGGGAGGGAGACCCAGTACTTC.

This clonotype was detected many times. This chain uses TRBV10-3 with TRBJ1-4, with D perhaps matching TRBD1 (6 bases). V lost 6 bases, J lost 6 bases, and 17 bases lay in between. There are 15 residues in the CDR3. Germline loops: CDR1 ENHRY, CDR2 SYGVKD. DNA of the CDR3: TGTGCCATCAGAGCCGGGACAAGGCGTGATGAAAAACTGTTTTTT. This translates into CAIRAGTRRDEKLFF.

There are many counts of this clonotype. The chain uses TRBV4-1 and TRBJ2-3; D call uncertain. V shed 3 bases and J shed 6 bases, with 7 bases lying between them. CDR3 length: 12 amino acids. CDR1 and CDR2 from the germline V gene are MGHRA and YSYEKL. The CDR3 loop reads CASSHLYDTQYF. DNA of the CDR3: TGCGCCAGCAGCCACCTATACGATACGCAGTATTTT.

V and J are TRBV10-3 and TRBJ2-3; 8 nucleotides align to TRBD1. Germline-derived CDR1 and CDR2 are ENHRY and SYGVKD. CDR3 length: 15 residues. V lost 3 bases, J lost 1 base, and 3 bases stayed unmatched. The CDR3 nucleotides read TGTGCCATCAGTGAACAGGGGGGTGGCACAGATACGCAGTATTTT. It is translated as CAISEQGGGTDTQYF.

This chain links TRBV10-2 with TRBJ2-5; D is possibly TRBD2 (5 bases). Germline values: CDR1 WSHSY, CDR2 SAAADI. The CDR3 extends over 14 amino acids. Deletions cut 4 bases from V and 1 base from J, with 10 bases between. CDR3 nucleotides: TGCGCCAGCAGTGTGGCTAGCCTCCAAGAGACCCAGTACTTC. This sequence encodes CASSVASLQETQYF.

This clonotype was recorded many times. V usage is TRBV20-1 and J usage is TRBJ1-1; no reliable D call. There are 11 residues in the CDR3. V shed 5 bases and J shed 1 base, with 5 bases lying between them. Germline V gene lookup returns CDR1 DFQATT and CDR2 SNEGSKA (reference sequence). CDR3 sequence: CSAWKNTEAFF. CDR3 coding DNA: TGCAGTGCTTGGAAGAACACTGAAGCTTTCTTT.

This clonotype came up a few times. The rearrangement links TRBV20-1 to TRBJ2-3, with D uncertain. The V gene's germline CDR1 is DFQATT and CDR2 SNEGSKA (reference sequence). The CDR3 is 16 residues long. Trimming cost V 0 bases and J 2 bases, with 15 bases left between them. The CDR3 nucleotides are TGCAGTGCTAGAGATTGGTCATCCTCTTCCACAGATACGCAGTATTTT. Amino acids: CSARDWSSSSTDTQYF.

This clonotype was found a few times. The chain carries TRBV20-1 and TRBJ2-3, with 13 nucleotides matching TRBD2. J gave up 0 bases and V 2 bases, and 5 bases lay outside the gene matches. Germline V gives CDR1 DFQATT, CDR2 SNEGSKA (reference sequence). This CDR3 has 17 residues. The CDR3 sequence: CSARSGLAGSSTDTQYF. The CDR3 bases are TGCAGTGCTAGATCGGGACTAGCGGGGTCTAGCACAGATACGCAGTATTTT.